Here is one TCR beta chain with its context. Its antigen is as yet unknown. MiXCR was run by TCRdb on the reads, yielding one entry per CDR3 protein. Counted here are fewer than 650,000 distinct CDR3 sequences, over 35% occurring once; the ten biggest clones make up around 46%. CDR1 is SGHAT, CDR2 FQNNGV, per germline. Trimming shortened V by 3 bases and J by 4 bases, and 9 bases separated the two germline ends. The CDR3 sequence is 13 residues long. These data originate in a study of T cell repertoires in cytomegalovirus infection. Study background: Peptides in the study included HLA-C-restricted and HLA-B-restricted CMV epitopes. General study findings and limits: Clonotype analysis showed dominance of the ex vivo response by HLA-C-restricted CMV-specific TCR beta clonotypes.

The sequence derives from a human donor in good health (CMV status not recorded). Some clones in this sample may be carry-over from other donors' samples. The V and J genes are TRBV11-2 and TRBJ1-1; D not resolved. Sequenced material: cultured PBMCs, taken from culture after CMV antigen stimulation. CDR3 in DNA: TGTGCCAGCAGCTTCGGGGAGGCCACTGAAGCTTTCTTT. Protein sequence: CASSFGEATEAFF.